This T cell receptor beta chain was sequenced for a study of blood T cell repertoires in COVID-19. Study at large: The study drew acute and convalescent COVID-19 samples from the United States, Italy and Spain. Nucleic acid was either cDNA or gDNA, and it came from T cells, B-cell-depleted T cells, or PBMCs.

Under the authors' procedure: Cell counts per sample came from amplifying reference gene primers. The assay was immunoSEQ multiplex PCR, and TCRdb's table has in-frame clones only and misses some. For V, J and clone size, that table is used; D and trimming come from the DNA. In the table there are around 220,000 clones, 86% of which are singletons. The CDR3 is 18 amino acids. Germline CDR1 reads SGHTA; CDR2 reads FQGTGA. The V gene end was trimmed by 1 base and the J gene end by 1 base; junction bases not matched to a gene: 6. The source material was peripheral blood. This chain uses TRBV7-3 with TRBJ2-6; TRBD1 matches 8 bases. The source of this sequence is a woman aged 45-65 years with acute or convalescent COVID-19. In nucleotides, the CDR3 is TGTGCCAGCAGCTTAAGAGGCAGGGGGCAGTCTGGGGCCAACGTCCTGACTTTC. Residues: CASSLRGRGQSGANVLTF.